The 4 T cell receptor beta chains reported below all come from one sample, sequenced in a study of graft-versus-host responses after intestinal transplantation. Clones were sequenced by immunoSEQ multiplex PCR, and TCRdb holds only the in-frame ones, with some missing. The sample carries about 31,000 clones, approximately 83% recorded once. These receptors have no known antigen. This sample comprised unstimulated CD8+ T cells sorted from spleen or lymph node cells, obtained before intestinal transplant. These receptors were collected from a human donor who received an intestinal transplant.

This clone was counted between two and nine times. The CDR3 loop reads CASSQGLSSGEETQYF. The CDR3 nucleotides are TGCGCCAGCAGCCAAGGCCTTTCTAGCGGGGAAGAGACCCAGTACTTC. The chain has TRBV4-1 and TRBJ2-5; 9 nucleotides align to TRBD2. The CDR3 has 16 residues. Germline V lookup: CDR1 MGHRA, CDR2 YSYEKL. V lost 1 base to trimming and J lost 3 bases; unmatched junction nucleotides: 6.

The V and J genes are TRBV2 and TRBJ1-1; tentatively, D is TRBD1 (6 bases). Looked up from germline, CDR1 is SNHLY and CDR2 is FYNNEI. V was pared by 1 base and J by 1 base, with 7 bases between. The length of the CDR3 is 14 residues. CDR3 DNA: TGTGCCAGCAGTGAAGGGGGGCAGAACACTGAAGCTTTCTTT. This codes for CASSEGGQNTEAFF. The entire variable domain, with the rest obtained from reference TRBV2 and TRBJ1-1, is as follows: EPEVTQTPSHQVTQMGQEVILRCVPISNHLYFYWYRQILGQKVEFLVSFYNNEISEKSEIFDDQFSVERPDGSNFTLKIRSTKLEDSAMYFCASSEGGQNTEAFFGQGTRLTVV.

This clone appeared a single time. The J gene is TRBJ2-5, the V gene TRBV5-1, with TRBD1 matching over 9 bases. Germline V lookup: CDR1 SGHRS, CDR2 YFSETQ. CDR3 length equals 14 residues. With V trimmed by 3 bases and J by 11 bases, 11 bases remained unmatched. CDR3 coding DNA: TGCGCCAGCAGCTCGGGACAGGGTAATAGGGAGCAGTACTTC. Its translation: CASSSGQGNREQYF.

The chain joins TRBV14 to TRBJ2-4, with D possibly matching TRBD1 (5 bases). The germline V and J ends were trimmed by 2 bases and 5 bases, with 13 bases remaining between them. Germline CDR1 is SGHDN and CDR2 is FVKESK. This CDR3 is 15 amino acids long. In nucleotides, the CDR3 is TGTGCCAGCAGCCAAACGACAGTAAACCAAAACATTCAGTACTTC. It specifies CASSQTTVNQNIQYF.